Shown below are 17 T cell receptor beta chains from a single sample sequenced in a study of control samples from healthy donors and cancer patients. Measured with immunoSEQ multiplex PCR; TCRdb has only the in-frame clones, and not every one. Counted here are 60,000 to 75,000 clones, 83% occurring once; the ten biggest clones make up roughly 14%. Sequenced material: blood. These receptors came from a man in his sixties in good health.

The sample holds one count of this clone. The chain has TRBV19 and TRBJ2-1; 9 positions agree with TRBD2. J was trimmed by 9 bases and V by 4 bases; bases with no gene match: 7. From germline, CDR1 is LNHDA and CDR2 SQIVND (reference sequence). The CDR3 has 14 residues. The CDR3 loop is CASSTGRLAAEQFF. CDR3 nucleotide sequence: TGTGCCAGTAGTACAGGGAGACTAGCGGCTGAGCAGTTCTTC. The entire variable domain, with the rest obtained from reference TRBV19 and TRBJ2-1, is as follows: DGGITQSPKYLFRKEGQNVTLSCEQNLNHDAMYWYRQDPGQGLRLIYYSQIVNDFQKGDIAEGYSVSREKKESFPLTVTSAQKNPTAFYLCASSTGRLAAEQFFGPGTRLTVL.

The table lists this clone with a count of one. The CDR3 reads CATSGFAGESSYEQYF. DNA for the CDR3: TGTGCCACCAGTGGATTTGCGGGGGAAAGCTCCTACGAGCAGTACTTC. V gene TRBV15 combines with J gene TRBJ2-7; 7 bases fit TRBD2. The junction had 11 bases not matched to a gene; V was cut back by 6 bases and J by 0 bases. The CDR3 has 16 residues. Germline-derived CDR1 and CDR2 are LNHNV and YYDKDF (reference sequence).

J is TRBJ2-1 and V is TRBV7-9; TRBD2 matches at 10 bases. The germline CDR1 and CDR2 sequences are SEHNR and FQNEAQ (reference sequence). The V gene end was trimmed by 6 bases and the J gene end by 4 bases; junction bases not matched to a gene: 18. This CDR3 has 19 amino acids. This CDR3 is CASRSSAGIAGGSYNEQFF. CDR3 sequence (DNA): TGTGCCAGCAGGTCTAGTGCGGGGATAGCGGGAGGATCATACAATGAGCAGTTCTTC.

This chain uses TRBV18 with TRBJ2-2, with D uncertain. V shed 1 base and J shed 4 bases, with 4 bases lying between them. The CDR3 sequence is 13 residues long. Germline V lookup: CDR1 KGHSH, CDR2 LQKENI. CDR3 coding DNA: TGTGCCAGCTCACCACTGTTCACCGGGGAGCTGTTTTTT. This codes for CASSPLFTGELFF.

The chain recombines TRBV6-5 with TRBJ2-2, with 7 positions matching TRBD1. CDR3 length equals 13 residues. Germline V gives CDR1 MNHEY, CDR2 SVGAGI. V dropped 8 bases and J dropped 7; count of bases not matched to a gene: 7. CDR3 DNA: TGTGCCAGCTCAACAGGGGTTAACGGGGAGCTGTTTTTT. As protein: CASSTGVNGELFF.

The CDR3 spells CASSLAGQPYEQYF. The CDR3 DNA is TGTGCCAGCAGCTTGGCTGGACAGCCCTACGAGCAGTACTTC. The chain combines TRBV5-4 with TRBJ2-7; TRBD1 is a possible D gene (6 bases). Germline V gene lookup returns CDR1 SGHNT and CDR2 YYREEE (reference sequence). The CDR3 contains 14 residues. V gave up 0 bases and J gave up 2 bases, with 9 bases separating them.

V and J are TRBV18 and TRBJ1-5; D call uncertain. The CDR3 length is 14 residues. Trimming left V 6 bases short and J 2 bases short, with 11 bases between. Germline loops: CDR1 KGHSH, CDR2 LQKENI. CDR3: CASSLELGNQPQHF. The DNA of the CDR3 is TGTGCCAGCTCCCTAGAGTTGGGCAATCAGCCCCAGCATTTT.

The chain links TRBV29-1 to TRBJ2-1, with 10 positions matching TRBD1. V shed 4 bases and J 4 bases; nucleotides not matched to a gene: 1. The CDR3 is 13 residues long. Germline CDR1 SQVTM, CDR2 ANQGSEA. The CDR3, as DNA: TGCAGCGTTGGGACAGGGGGTTACAATGAGCAGTTCTTC. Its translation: CSVGTGGYNEQFF.

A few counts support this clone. The CDR3: CASSAGTENTGELFF. In DNA, the CDR3 is TGTGCCAGCAGCGCGGGGACCGAGAACACCGGGGAGCTGTTTTTT. The chain is built from TRBV5-4 and TRBJ2-2, with D perhaps TRBD2 (6 bases). Trimming removed 4 bases from V and 1 base from J, with 11 bases in between. The CDR3 is made up of 15 amino acids. Per the germline V gene, CDR1 is SGHNT and CDR2 is YYREEE (reference sequence).

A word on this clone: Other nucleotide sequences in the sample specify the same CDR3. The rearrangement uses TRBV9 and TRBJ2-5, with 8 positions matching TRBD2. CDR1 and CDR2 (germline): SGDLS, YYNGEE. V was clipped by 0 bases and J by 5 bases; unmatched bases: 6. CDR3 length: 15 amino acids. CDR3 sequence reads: CASSVDSGRGETQYF. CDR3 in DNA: TGTGCCAGCAGCGTAGACAGCGGGAGAGGGGAGACCCAGTACTTC.

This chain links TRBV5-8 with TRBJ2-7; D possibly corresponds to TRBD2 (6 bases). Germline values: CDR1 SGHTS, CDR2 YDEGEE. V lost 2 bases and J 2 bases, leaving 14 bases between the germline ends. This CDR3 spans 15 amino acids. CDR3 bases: TGTGCCAGCAGCTTAATGGGAGGCCCCCCCTACGAGCAGTACTTC. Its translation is CASSLMGGPPYEQYF.

The DNA for the CDR3 is TGTGCCAGCAGCAAAAGCGTTCGAGAGCAGTTCTTC. Translated, it gives CASSKSVREQFF. The gene calls are TRBV21-1 and TRBJ2-1; the DNA was not used to check the table's D call, TRBD2. TRBV21-1 corresponds to a pseudogene. The CDR3 runs to 12 residues.

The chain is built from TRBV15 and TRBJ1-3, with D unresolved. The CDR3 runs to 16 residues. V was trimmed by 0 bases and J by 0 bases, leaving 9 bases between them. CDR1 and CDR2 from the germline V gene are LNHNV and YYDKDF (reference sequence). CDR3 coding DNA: TGTGCCACCAGCAGAGATTGGAAGAACTCTGGAAACACCATATATTTT. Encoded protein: CATSRDWKNSGNTIYF. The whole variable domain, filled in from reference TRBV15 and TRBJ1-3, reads DAMVIQNPRYQVTQFGKPVTLSCSQTLNHNVMYWYQQKSSQAPKLLFHYYDKDFNNEADTPDNFQSRRPNTSFCFLDIRSPGLGDTAMYLCATSRDWKNSGNTIYFGEGSWLTVV.

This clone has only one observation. The CDR3 loop reads CASSYSSIISNTEAFF. The CDR3 DNA is TGTGCCAGCAGTTACTCGAGTATTATCAGCAACACTGAAGCTTTCTTT. This chain connects TRBV6-5 to TRBJ1-1; D gene ambiguous. This CDR3 is built from 16 residues. Trimming stripped 0 bases from V and 2 bases from J, with 13 bases between. Germline V gene lookup returns CDR1 MNHEY and CDR2 SVGAGI.

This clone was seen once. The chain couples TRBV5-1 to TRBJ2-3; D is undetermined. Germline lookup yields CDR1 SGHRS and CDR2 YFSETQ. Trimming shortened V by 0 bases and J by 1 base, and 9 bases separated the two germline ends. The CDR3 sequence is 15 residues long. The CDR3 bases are TGCGCCAGCAGCTTGGATGGGTTACGCACAGATACGCAGTATTTT. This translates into CASSLDGLRTDTQYF.

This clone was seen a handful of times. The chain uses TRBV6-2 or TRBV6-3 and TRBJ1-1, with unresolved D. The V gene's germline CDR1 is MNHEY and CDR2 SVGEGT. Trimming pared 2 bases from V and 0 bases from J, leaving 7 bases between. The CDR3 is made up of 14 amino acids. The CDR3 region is CASSYGNMNTEAFF. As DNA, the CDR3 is TGTGCCAGCAGTTACGGGAATATGAACACTGAAGCTTTCTTT.

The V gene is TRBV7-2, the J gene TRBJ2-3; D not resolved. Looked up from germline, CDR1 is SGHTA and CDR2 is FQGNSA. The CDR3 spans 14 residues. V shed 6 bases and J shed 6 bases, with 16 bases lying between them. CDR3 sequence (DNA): TGTGCCAGCAGTCAAACCTTGCGTGCTGATACGCAGTATTTT. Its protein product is CASSQTLRADTQYF.